This T cell receptor (beta chain) was observed in a study of beta chain features in type 1 diabetes. Study information: Comparable age, gender and cell yields were observed in patients relative to healthy donors.

Study-wide points: With patients and controls alike, PCR might favor shorter templates to an equal degree.

Cells sorted by CD45RO/CCR7/CD25/CD127/CD95/CD27 comprised CD4+ naive, central memory, regulatory and stem cell-like memory cells. This CDR3 has 15 amino acids. Germline V gives CDR1 MNHEY, CDR2 SMNVEV (reference sequence). V was cut by 0 bases and J by 2 bases, with 10 bases left in between. Sequencing targeted expressed TCRB transcripts, as all isolated RNA had been reverse transcribed. For naive, central memory and regulatory T cell samples, reads averaged roughly 3.7 million. TCRdb's copy holds only in-frame clones and misses some; the assay was immunoSEQ multiplex PCR. The sample holds about 350,000 clones, around 20% seen once. This clone was observed once. Its antigen remains unknown.

The chain links TRBV27 to TRBJ1-2; the D gene is possibly TRBD1 (6 bases). The TCR sequence derives from a woman under 30 in good health. Sequenced sample: naive CD4+ T cells from blood. CDR3 sequence reads: CASSLSGARNYGYTF. The DNA of the CDR3 is TGTGCCAGCAGTTTATCGGGGGCCAGAAACTATGGCTACACCTTC.